Listed below are T cell receptor beta chains from one sample, sequenced in a study of OX40 agonist ivuxolimab in advanced cancers. Profiling relied on immunoSEQ multiplex PCR, and the TCRdb table lists in-frame clones only, not all of them. Of tens of thousands of clones detected, approximately 86% appear once; the ten largest clones hold approximately 2.6%. Source: CD4+ or CD8+ T cells sorted from blood, taken in a trial of the OX40 agonist ivuxolimab. The receptors come from an adult with an advanced solid tumor such as melanoma, head and neck, liver or kidney cancer. Both conserved end residues are part of each CDR3.

J gene: TRBJ2-6; V gene: TRBV27; CDR3 protein: CASTSPRDRGSGANVLTF
J gene: TRBJ1-5; V gene: TRBV11-2; CDR3 protein: CASSPNLNQPQHF
J gene: TRBJ2-3; V gene: TRBV4-1; CDR3 protein: CASSQEVGTQYF
J gene: TRBJ2-5; V gene: TRBV4-2; CDR3 protein: CASSPGQRQETQYF
J gene: TRBJ1-3; V gene: TRBV30; CDR3 protein: CAWSDSIQGAGNTIYF
J gene: TRBJ2-2; V gene: TRBV13; CDR3 protein: CASSLRRASNTGELFF
J gene: TRBJ2-7; V gene: TRBV19; CDR3 protein: CASSPRTSGSPPYEQYF
J gene: TRBJ1-2; V gene: TRBV4-2; CDR3 protein: CASSPQVGTSNYGYTF
J gene: TRBJ1-4; V gene: TRBV6-1; CDR3 protein: CASSPAGTGEKLFF
J gene: TRBJ1-4; V gene: TRBV6-1; CDR3 protein: CASRVQLLNEKLFF
J gene: TRBJ2-7; V gene: TRBV11-2; CDR3 protein: CASSPGLAGGRPGEEQYF
J gene: .; V gene: TRBV7-8; CDR3 protein: CASSWGFVGGFNEQYF
J gene: TRBJ1-6; V gene: TRBV2; CDR3 protein: CAGFRDRDSPLHF
J gene: TRBJ2-3; V gene: TRBV5-4; CDR3 protein: CASSMMGLALTDTQYF
J gene: TRBJ1-1; V gene: TRBV6-1; CDR3 protein: CASSYDRGDTEAFF
J gene: TRBJ1-1; V gene: TRBV11-3; CDR3 protein: CASSSQGIDRENSGTEAFF
J gene: TRBJ2-3; V gene: TRBV7-8; CDR3 protein: CASSLRSTTDTQYF
J gene: TRBJ1-2; V gene: TRBV5-4; CDR3 protein: CASSLVGQNYGYTF
J gene: TRBJ2-7; V gene: TRBV10-1; CDR3 protein: CASGQGGEQYF
J gene: TRBJ2-7; V gene: TRBV7-9; CDR3 protein: CASSLTGDEQYF
J gene: TRBJ2-2; V gene: TRBV2; CDR3 protein: CASGQGSTGELFF
J gene: TRBJ2-5; V gene: TRBV7-7; CDR3 protein: CASSLAGGHQETQYF
J gene: TRBJ2-5; V gene: TRBV10-2; CDR3 protein: CASRIGTGGVGETQYF
J gene: TRBJ2-5; V gene: TRBV6-6; CDR3 protein: CASSYSRLPQETQYF
J gene: TRBJ1-1; V gene: TRBV5-1; CDR3 protein: CASSLWDRSTEAFF
J gene: TRBJ1-2; V gene: TRBV18; CDR3 protein: CASSPSGTGVYGYTF
J gene: TRBJ2-1; V gene: TRBV19; CDR3 protein: CASTQQGSSYNEQFF
J gene: TRBJ1-6; V gene: TRBV9; CDR3 protein: CASSVGGTDHSPLHF
J gene: TRBJ2-3; V gene: TRBV11-3; CDR3 protein: CASSPGLAGVRYTQYF
J gene: TRBJ1-2; V gene: TRBV2; CDR3 protein: CASSNERGYGYTF
J gene: TRBJ2-2; V gene: TRBV5-6; CDR3 protein: CASSFGPGTNTGELFF
J gene: TRBJ2-3; V gene: TRBV5-1; CDR3 protein: CASSLEDTQYF
J gene: TRBJ2-1; V gene: TRBV7-8; CDR3 protein: CASSGGRGNEQFF
J gene: TRBJ1-2; V gene: TRBV5-1; CDR3 protein: CASSLYGSEGYTF
J gene: TRBJ1-6; V gene: TRBV30; CDR3 protein: CAWSVDRVGSPLHF
J gene: TRBJ2-7; V gene: TRBV7-9; CDR3 protein: CASSLAQIRLGGYEQYF
J gene: TRBJ2-5; V gene: TRBV6-1; CDR3 protein: CASSKEGLVQETQYF